The clone carrying this T cell receptor (beta chain) has ten or more counts. Its antigen is not known. The data were taken from a study of post-analysis software for immune sequencing data. Study-wide context: Relapsing-remitting, secondary progressive and progressive-relapsing forms made up the multiple sclerosis disease courses.

Unique molecular identifiers tagged the TCR beta cDNA libraries. With roughly 0.95 to 11 million T cells as the source, hundreds of thousands of cDNA molecules resulted. One entry per CDR3 protein, called by TCRdb with MiXCR from the PCR reads. The table shows more than 500,000 distinct CDR3 sequences, with roughly 34% occurring only once. Overall study results and limits: In multiple sclerosis, normalized Chao1 diversity was significantly below that of controls. About five TRBV segments occurring more often in patients than controls included TRBV5-6, TRBV5-1 and TRBV20-1.

Germline V gene lookup returns CDR1 SGDLS and CDR2 YYNGEE. The CDR3 loop spans 15 amino acids. Trimming took 3 bases from V and 5 from J; bases not matched to a gene: 7. This clonotype originated in a girl under 18 with multiple sclerosis. The sample was blood. The chain has TRBV9 and TRBJ2-5, with TRBD2 identical over 10 bases. The CDR3, as DNA: TGTGCCAGCAGCGCCGACCTAGCGGGGGACGAGACCCAGTACTTC. This gives the protein CASSADLAGDETQYF.